These T cell receptor beta chains were read from a single sample in a study of T cells after yellow fever vaccination. TCRdb fed the 5' RACE reads into MiXCR, producing one record per CDR3 protein. The profile shows some 550,000 distinct CDR3 sequences, 15% to 20% of them singletons. The specimen comprised PBMCs, sampled 15 days after the yellow fever booster vaccination. These receptors were obtained from a man aged 30 to 45 who received the YFV17D yellow fever vaccine. CDR3s include the opening cysteine and the closing phenylalanine or tryptophan. The D gene is left open where the match is weak. A row's size may be missing; if present it is once, few, many or a size class.

J gene | D gene | clone size | V gene | CDR3 DNA | CDR3 protein
TRBJ2-7 | - | few | TRBV5-1 | TGCGCCAGCAGTGGGGCAATCGGTGGGGAGCAGTACTTC | CASSGAIGGEQYF
TRBJ2-7 | - | few | TRBV5-4 | TGTGCCAGCAGCTTGGCCCCGGACTACCGCTACGAGCAGTACTTC | CASSLAPDYRYEQYF
TRBJ2-6 | - | - | TRBV19 | TGTGCCAGTAGTATAGTAAGGGTCTCTGGGGCCAACGTCCTGACTTTC | CASSIVRVSGANVLTF
TRBJ2-7 | - | - | TRBV4-3 | TGCGCCAGCAGCCAAGGTAGCGGAGTCCCCGAGCAGTACTTC | CASSQGSGVPEQYF
TRBJ2-7 | TRBD2 | - | TRBV6-2/TRBV6-3 | TGTGCCAGCAGTCCCCCTTTTCTAGCGGGAGGGCACGAGCAGTACTTC | CASSPPFLAGGHEQYF
TRBJ2-7 | - | - | TRBV10-3 | TGTGCCATCAGTGAGAGAGATCTCTACGAGCAGTACTTC | CAISERDLYEQYF
TRBJ2-1 | - | - | TRBV12-3/TRBV12-4 | TGTGCCAGCAGTTTTCGAGTTGATGAGCAGTTCTTC | CASSFRVDEQFF
TRBJ2-3 | TRBD2 | - | TRBV30 | TGTGCCTGGGGAACGGGACTAGCTCCCGCAGATACGCAGTATTTT | CAWGTGLAPADTQYF
TRBJ2-7 | - | many | TRBV12-3/TRBV12-4 | TGTGCCAGCAGTTTTGGAGGGCTGGAGCAGTACTTC | CASSFGGLEQYF
TRBJ2-3 | TRBD2 | few | TRBV6-1 | TGTGCCAGCAGAGGACTAGCGGGAAGGGTAGATACGCAGTATTTT | CASRGLAGRVDTQYF
TRBJ2-5 | TRBD1 | few | TRBV7-9 | TGTGCCAGCAGTTGGACAGGGGGCGGAGAGACCCAGTACTTC | CASSWTGGGETQYF
TRBJ2-7 | - | - | TRBV9 | TGTGCCAGCAGCGTAGAAGCAGGAGGCACCTACGAGCAGTACTTC | CASSVEAGGTYEQYF
TRBJ2-5 | TRBD1 | - | TRBV23-1 | TGCGCCAGCAGTCAACAATCCCACCCGGGACAGGGGGCGAAGACCCAGTACTTC | CASSQQSHPGQGAKTQYF
TRBJ1-5 | - | - | TRBV4-3 | TGCGCCAGCAGCCAAGGACTAAGCAATCAGCCCCAGCATTTT | CASSQGLSNQPQHF
TRBJ2-3 | TRBD2 | few | TRBV10-3 | TGTGCCATCAAAGAGCTAGCGGACCAGCCCCCAGATACGCAGTATTTT | CAIKELADQPPDTQYF
TRBJ2-7 | - | many | TRBV12-3/TRBV12-4 | TGTGCCAGCAGTTTGGCTCGTTACGAGCAGTACTTC | CASSLARYEQYF
TRBJ2-7 | - | - | TRBV18 | TGTGCCAGCTCACCAGCCTCACTCGGATGGTGGGAGCAGTACTTC | CASSPASLGWWEQYF
TRBJ2-1 | TRBD1 | - | TRBV28 | TGTGCCAGCAGTTTAGACAGGGTAATCAATGAGCAGTTCTTC | CASSLDRVINEQFF
TRBJ2-7 | TRBD2 | few | TRBV14 | TGTGCCAGCAGCCAAGATAGCAGCGGGGAGAACGAGCAGTACTTC | CASSQDSSGENEQYF
TRBJ2-5 | TRBD2 | few | TRBV2 | TGTGCCACCAATAGCGGGAGTGAGGAGACCCAGTACTTC | CATNSGSEETQYF
TRBJ2-7 | TRBD2 | few | TRBV27 | TGTGCCAGCAGTTCGCCCGTCGCTCCTAGCGGGATTCCCTACGAGCAGTACTTC | CASSSPVAPSGIPYEQYF
TRBJ2-1 | - | - | TRBV12-3/TRBV12-4 | TGTGCCAGCACGTTACAGATTAATGAGCAGTTCTTC | CASTLQINEQFF
TRBJ2-5 | - | - | TRBV11-2 | TGTGCCAGCAGCTTAGTTAGCCCCCAGTACTTC | CASSLVSPQYF
TRBJ2-1 | TRBD2 | - | TRBV5-4 | TGTGCCAGCAGATACGGGCGGGGGACCTACAATGAGCAGTTCTTC | CASRYGRGTYNEQFF
TRBJ2-7 | - | - | TRBV5-1 | TGCGCCAGCAGTTTCGGAGACACGTCCTACGAGCAGTACTTC | CASSFGDTSYEQYF
TRBJ2-1 | TRBD2 | - | TRBV6-5 | TGTGCCAGCAGTTACAGTCTAGCGGGAGTTTGGGAGCAGTTCTTC | CASSYSLAGVWEQFF
TRBJ2-1 | TRBD2 | - | TRBV7-2 | TGTGCCAGCAGCTTAGTGGGACTAGCGGTAGACGATGAGCAGTTCTTC | CASSLVGLAVDDEQFF
TRBJ2-3 | TRBD1 | - | TRBV20-1 | TGCAGTGCCGCGTCACAGGGGCACACAGATACGCAGTATTTT | CSAASQGHTDTQYF
TRBJ2-2 | TRBD2 | few | TRBV27 | TGTGCCAGCATCTCCCTCCGAGCGGGAGACCGGTCCGGGGAGCTGTTTTTT | CASISLRAGDRSGELFF
TRBJ2-6 | TRBD1 | few | TRBV12-3/TRBV12-4 | TGTGCCAGCAGTTTAGCAACCGGGACAGCGTTCTCTGGGGCCAACGTCCTGACTTTC | CASSLATGTAFSGANVLTF
TRBJ2-7 | TRBD1 | - | TRBV11-2 | TGTGCCAGCAGCCGTGACGGGACAGATCGCTACGAGCAGTACTTC | CASSRDGTDRYEQYF
TRBJ2-7 | TRBD1 | - | TRBV24-1 | TGTGCCACTCAAGGGGGATCCGGGACAGGGACCGTCGAGCAGTACTTC | CATQGGSGTGTVEQYF
TRBJ2-7 | TRBD2 | few | TRBV5-5 | TGTGCCAGCAGCCCACTAGCGGGAGCAGCCTACGAGCAGTACTTC | CASSPLAGAAYEQYF
TRBJ2-1 | TRBD2 | - | TRBV6-2/TRBV6-3 | TGTGCCAGCAGTTACCCCCTAGCGGGGTCCTACAATGAGCAGTTCTTC | CASSYPLAGSYNEQFF
TRBJ2-3 | - | few | TRBV7-3 | TGTGCCAGCAGCTTACGGCCAGGGAAAGATTCAGATACGCAGTATTTT | CASSLRPGKDSDTQYF
TRBJ1-2 | - | - | TRBV10-2 | TGCGCCAGCAGTGAGCCTGGGGGGGGTTCCTACCCACACTATGGCTACACCTTC | CASSEPGGGSYPHYGYTF
TRBJ2-7 | TRBD2 | - | TRBV10-3 | TGTGCCATCAGTGAGTCTCCCAGCGGGGGCGGTGGAGAGCAGTACTTC | CAISESPSGGGGEQYF
TRBJ2-4 | TRBD1 | - | TRBV28 | TGTGCCAGCCTGAACAGGGGAACGGCGAACATTCAGTACTTC | CASLNRGTANIQYF
TRBJ1-1 | - | many | TRBV19 | TGTGCCAGTAGTATTTACAACAGTCCGATGAACACTGAAGCTTTCTTT | CASSIYNSPMNTEAFF
TRBJ2-7 | TRBD2 | few | TRBV12-3/TRBV12-4 | TGTGCCAGCAGTTTAGCGCGGCTAGCGGAGAGCGAGCAGTACTTC | CASSLARLAESEQYF
TRBJ2-5 | - | few | TRBV6-2/TRBV6-3 | TGTGCCAGCATCCGGGACTGGCAAGAGACCCAGTACTTC | CASIRDWQETQYF
TRBJ1-2 | - | few | TRBV7-9 | TGTGCCAGCATTAAAGGGACGGGAGGCTACACCTTC | CASIKGTGGYTF
TRBJ1-5 | - | few | TRBV6-1 | TGTGCCAGCAGTCTCTTGGGGGATCGGAATCAGCCCCAGCATTTT | CASSLLGDRNQPQHF
TRBJ2-1 | - | few | TRBV7-6 | TGTGCCAGCAGCCCAGGCAGGGGGGACAATGAGCAGTTCTTC | CASSPGRGDNEQFF
TRBJ2-4 | - | few | TRBV6-1 | TGTGCCAGCCACCCGAGTGAGGGCGGCATTCAGTACTTC | CASHPSEGGIQYF
TRBJ2-2 | - | - | TRBV15 | TGTGCCACCAGCGGGGGATTACCGGGACGGACCTTCACCGGGGAGCTGTTTTTT | CATSGGLPGRTFTGELFF
TRBJ2-2 | - | - | TRBV24-1 | TGTGCCACCAGTTTCAGGGGGGCCGGGGAGCTGTTTTTT | CATSFRGAGELFF
TRBJ2-7 | - | - | TRBV20-1 | TGCAGTGCCCAGGGGCGCGGGACGGGGTTTTACGAGCAGTACTTC | CSAQGRGTGFYEQYF
TRBJ2-5 | TRBD1 | few | TRBV5-4 | TGTGCCAGCAGTTTGGGGACAGAACAAGAGACCCAGTACTTC | CASSLGTEQETQYF
TRBJ2-7 | - | - | TRBV6-2/TRBV6-3 | TGTGCCAGCAGCCCGATCGGACAGTCCTACGAGCAGTACTTC | CASSPIGQSYEQYF
TRBJ2-1 | - | few | TRBV27 | TGTGCCAGCAGGAAGGACCGACCCATACGAAACAATGAGCAGTTCTTC | CASRKDRPIRNNEQFF
TRBJ2-3 | - | - | TRBV10-3 | TGTGCCATCAGTGAGGGCCAGCGGGTGGGGAAAGATACGCAGTATTTT | CAISEGQRVGKDTQYF
TRBJ1-2 | - | many | TRBV7-2 | TGTGCCAGCAGCTCAAACGGACATATTAACTATGGCTACACCTTC | CASSSNGHINYGYTF
TRBJ2-6 | - | - | TRBV5-4 | TGTGCCAAAGGAGAGGGAGGCAGTTCTGGGGCCAACGTCCTGACTTTC | CAKGEGGSSGANVLTF
TRBJ2-5 | TRBD1 | many | TRBV18 | TGTGCCAGCTCACTTACCGGGACAGGGGAAGAGACCCAGTACTTC | CASSLTGTGEETQYF